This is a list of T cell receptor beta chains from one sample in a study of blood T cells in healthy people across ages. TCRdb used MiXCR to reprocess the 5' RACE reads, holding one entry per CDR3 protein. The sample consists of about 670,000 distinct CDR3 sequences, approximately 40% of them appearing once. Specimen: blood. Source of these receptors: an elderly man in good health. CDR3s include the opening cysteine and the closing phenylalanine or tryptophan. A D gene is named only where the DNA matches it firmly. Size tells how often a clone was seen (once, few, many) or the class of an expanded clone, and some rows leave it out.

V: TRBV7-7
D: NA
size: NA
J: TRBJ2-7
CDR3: CASSLIGGSEQYF
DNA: TGTGCCAGCAGCCTCATAGGAGGGTCTGAGCAGTACTTC

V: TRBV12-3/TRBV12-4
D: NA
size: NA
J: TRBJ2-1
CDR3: CASRSQLYNEQFF
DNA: TGTGCCAGCAGGAGCCAGCTTTACAATGAGCAGTTCTTC

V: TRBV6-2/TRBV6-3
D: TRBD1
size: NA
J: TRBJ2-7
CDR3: CASRRQGPEQYF
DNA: TGTGCCAGCAGGCGACAGGGTCCCGAGCAGTACTTC

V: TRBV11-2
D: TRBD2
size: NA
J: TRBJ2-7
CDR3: CASSAPGLAGGNGEQYF
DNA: TGTGCCAGCAGCGCACCGGGACTAGCGGGAGGAAACGGCGAGCAGTACTTC

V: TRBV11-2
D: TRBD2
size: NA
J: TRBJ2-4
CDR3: CASSSSGGVENIQYF
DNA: TGTGCCAGCAGCTCCAGCGGGGGGGTCGAAAACATTCAGTACTTC

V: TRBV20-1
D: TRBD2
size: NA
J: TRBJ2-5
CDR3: CSAIMPSGLALGEQYF
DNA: TGCAGTGCTATCATGCCTTCGGGACTAGCCCTTGGTGAGCAGTACTTC

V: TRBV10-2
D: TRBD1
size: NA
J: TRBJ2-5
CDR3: CASSGNRGQRETQYF
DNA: TGCGCCAGCAGCGGGAACAGGGGCCAGCGGGAGACCCAGTACTTC

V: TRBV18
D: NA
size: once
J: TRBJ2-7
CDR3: CASSPQKGGEQYF
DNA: TGTGCCAGCTCACCACAAAAGGGCGGCGAGCAGTACTTC

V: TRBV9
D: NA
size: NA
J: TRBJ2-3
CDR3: CASSVDHTDTQYF
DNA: TGTGCCAGCAGCGTAGATCACACAGATACGCAGTATTTT

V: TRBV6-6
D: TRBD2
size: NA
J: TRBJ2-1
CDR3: CASSNSGTTGREQFF
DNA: TGTGCCAGCAGTAACTCCGGGACTACCGGGCGTGAGCAGTTCTTC

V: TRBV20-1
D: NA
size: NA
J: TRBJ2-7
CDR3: CSVTKPQGSYSYEQYF
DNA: TGCAGTGTGACGAAACCGCAGGGAAGTTACTCCTACGAGCAGTACTTC

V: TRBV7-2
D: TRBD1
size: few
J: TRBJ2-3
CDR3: CASSPQGVDTDTQYF
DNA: TGTGCCAGCAGCCCGCAGGGGGTTGACACAGATACGCAGTATTTT

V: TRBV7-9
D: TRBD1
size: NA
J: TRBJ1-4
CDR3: CASSPGTEREKLFF
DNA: TGTGCCAGCAGCCCCGGGACAGAAAGGGAAAAACTGTTTTTT

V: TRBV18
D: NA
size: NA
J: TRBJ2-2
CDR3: CASSPLGHLNTGELFF
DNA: TGTGCCAGCTCACCACTAGGACACTTGAACACCGGGGAGCTGTTTTTT

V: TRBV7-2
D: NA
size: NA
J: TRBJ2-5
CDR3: CASSRPGAGIQETQYF
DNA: TGTGCCAGCAGCCGCCCCGGGGCAGGGATTCAGGAGACCCAGTACTTC

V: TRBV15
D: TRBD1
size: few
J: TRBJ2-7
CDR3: CATSIDTPGQGSYEQYF
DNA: TGTGCCACCAGCATCGACACACCGGGACAGGGATCCTACGAGCAGTACTTC

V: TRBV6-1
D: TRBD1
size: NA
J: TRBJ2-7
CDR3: CASILRDRGDYEQYF
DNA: TGTGCCAGCATCCTCAGGGACAGGGGCGACTACGAGCAGTACTTC

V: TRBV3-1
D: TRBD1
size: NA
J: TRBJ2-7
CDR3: CASSQADRVFYEQYF
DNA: TGTGCCAGCAGCCAGGCGGACAGGGTATTCTACGAGCAGTACTTC

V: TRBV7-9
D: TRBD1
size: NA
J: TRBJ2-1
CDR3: CASSLINRDRRNEQFF
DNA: TGTGCCAGCAGTCTCATCAACCGGGACAGGAGGAATGAGCAGTTCTTC

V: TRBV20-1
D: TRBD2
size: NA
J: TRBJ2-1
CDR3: CSARTSGSGSYNEQFF
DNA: TGCAGTGCACGGACTAGCGGGAGTGGCTCCTACAATGAGCAGTTCTTC

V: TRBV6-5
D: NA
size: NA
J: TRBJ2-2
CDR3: CASSYEQPNTGELFF
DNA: TGTGCCAGCAGTTACGAACAGCCTAACACCGGGGAGCTGTTTTTT

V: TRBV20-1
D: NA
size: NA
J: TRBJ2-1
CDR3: CSASGRGSGDNEQFF
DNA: TGCAGTGCTAGTGGCCGCGGATCGGGGGACAATGAGCAGTTCTTC

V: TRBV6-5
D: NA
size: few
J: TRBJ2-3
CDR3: CASSLRAVTSTDTQYF
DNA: TGTGCCAGCAGTCTGCGGGCGGTCACTAGCACAGATACGCAGTATTTT

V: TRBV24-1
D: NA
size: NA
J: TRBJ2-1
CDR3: CATSDSRRVGVNEQFF
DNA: TGTGCCACCAGTGATTCCCGGAGGGTAGGGGTCAATGAGCAGTTCTTC

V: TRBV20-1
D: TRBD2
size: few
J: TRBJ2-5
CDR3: CSARDPGGYQETQYF
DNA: TGCAGTGCTAGAGATCCCGGGGGGTACCAAGAGACCCAGTACTTC

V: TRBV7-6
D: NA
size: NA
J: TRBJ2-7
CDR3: CASSLVEGPEQYF
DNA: TGTGCCAGCAGCTTAGTTGAGGGACCCGAGCAGTACTTC

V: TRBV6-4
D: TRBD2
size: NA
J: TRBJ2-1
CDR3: CASSPGVAGGPNNEQFF
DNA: TGTGCCAGCAGTCCCGGGGTAGCGGGGGGGCCGAACAATGAGCAGTTCTTC

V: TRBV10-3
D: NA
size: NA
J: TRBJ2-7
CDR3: CAISDTVGEQYF
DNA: TGTGCCATCAGTGACACAGTTGGCGAGCAGTACTTC

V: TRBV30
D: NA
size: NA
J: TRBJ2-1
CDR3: CAWNDNYPYNEQFF
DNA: TGTGCCTGGAATGACAACTACCCCTACAATGAGCAGTTCTTC

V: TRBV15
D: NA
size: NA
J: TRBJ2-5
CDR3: CATSRDGGGWETQYF
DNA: TGTGCCACCAGCAGAGATGGAGGGGGGTGGGAGACCCAGTACTTC

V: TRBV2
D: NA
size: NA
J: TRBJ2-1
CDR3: CASSGERWGYNEQFF
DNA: TGTGCCAGCAGTGGGGAGCGGTGGGGCTACAATGAGCAGTTCTTC

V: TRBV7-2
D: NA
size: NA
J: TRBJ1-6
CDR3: CASSSPGTNNSPLHF
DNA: TGTGCCAGCAGCTCTCCCGGGACCAATAATTCACCCCTCCACTTT

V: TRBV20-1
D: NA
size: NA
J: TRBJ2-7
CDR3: CSARMVRSSYEQYF
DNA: TGCAGTGCTAGAATGGTCAGGAGCTCCTACGAGCAGTACTTC

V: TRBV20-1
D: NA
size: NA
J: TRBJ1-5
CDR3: CSARYRALGNQPRHF
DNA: TGCAGTGCTAGATACAGGGCGCTGGGCAATCAGCCCCGGCATTTT

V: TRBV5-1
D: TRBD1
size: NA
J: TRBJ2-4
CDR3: CASSPTGGMARNIQYF
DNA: TGCGCCAGCAGCCCTACAGGGGGTATGGCCAGAAACATTCAGTACTTC

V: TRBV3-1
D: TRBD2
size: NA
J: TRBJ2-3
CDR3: CASRPTSGRRSDTQYF
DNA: TGTGCCAGCAGACCGACTAGCGGGAGGCGGTCAGATACGCAGTATTTT

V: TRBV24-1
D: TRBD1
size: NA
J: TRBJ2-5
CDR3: CATSLWGQNNQETQYF
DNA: TGTGCCACCAGTCTCTGGGGACAGAACAACCAAGAGACCCAGTACTTC

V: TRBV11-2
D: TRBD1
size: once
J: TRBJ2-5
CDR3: CASSRQGISEETQYF
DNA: TGTGCCAGCAGCCGACAGGGGATCTCGGAAGAGACCCAGTACTTC

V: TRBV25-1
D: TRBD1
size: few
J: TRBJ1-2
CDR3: CASAQTGFGYGYTF
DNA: TGTGCCAGCGCACAGACAGGGTTTGGTTATGGCTACACCTTC

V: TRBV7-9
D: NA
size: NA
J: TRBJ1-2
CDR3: CASSLLDSTNYGYTF
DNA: TGTGCCAGCAGCCTTCTGGACAGCACTAACTATGGCTACACCTTC

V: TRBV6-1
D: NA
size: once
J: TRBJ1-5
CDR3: CASSESDHANQPQHF
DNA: TGTGCCAGCAGTGAGTCGGACCACGCCAATCAGCCCCAGCATTTT

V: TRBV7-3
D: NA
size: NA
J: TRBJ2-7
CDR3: CASSLSKGYEQYF
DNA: TGTGCCAGCAGCTTAAGTAAGGGCTACGAGCAGTACTTC

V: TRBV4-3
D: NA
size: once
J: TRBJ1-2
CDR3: CASSQDAGSIHGYTF
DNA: TGCGCCAGCAGCCAAGACGCGGGGTCAATTCATGGCTACACCTTC

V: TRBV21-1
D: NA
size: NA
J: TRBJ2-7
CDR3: CASSRGLGYEQYF
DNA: TGTGCCAGCAGCAGAGGACTAGGGTACGAGCAGTACTTC

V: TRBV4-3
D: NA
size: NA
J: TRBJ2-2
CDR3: CASSEKRYTGELFF
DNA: TGCGCCAGCAGCGAGAAGAGGTACACCGGGGAGCTGTTTTTT